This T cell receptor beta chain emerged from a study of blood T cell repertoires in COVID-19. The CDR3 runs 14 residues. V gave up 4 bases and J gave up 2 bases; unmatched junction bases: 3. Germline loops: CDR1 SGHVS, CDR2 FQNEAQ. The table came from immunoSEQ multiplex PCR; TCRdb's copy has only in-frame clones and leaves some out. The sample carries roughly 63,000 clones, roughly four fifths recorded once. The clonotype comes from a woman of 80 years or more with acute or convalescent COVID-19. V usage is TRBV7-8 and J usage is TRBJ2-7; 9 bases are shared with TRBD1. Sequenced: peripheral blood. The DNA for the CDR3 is TGTGCCAGCAGCTACCGGGACAGGGCCTACGAGCAGTACTTC. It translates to CASSYRDRAYEQYF.